This TCR beta chain was retrieved from a study of blood T cell repertoires in COVID-19. Study details: Samples taken during acute and convalescent COVID-19 were collected in the United States, Italy and Spain. PBMCs, B-cell-depleted T cells, or T cells provided the cDNA or gDNA that made up the material.

V shed 3 bases, J shed 6 bases, and the junction held 1 base outside the gene matches. In germline, CDR1 is LNHNV, CDR2 YYDKDF (reference sequence). The CDR3 loop spans 12 amino acids. The data were produced by immunoSEQ multiplex PCR, yet TCRdb's version contains in-frame clones alone and is incomplete. Among roughly 290,000 clones listed, approximately 83% were seen once. The J gene is TRBJ2-7, the V gene TRBV15; 8 positions match TRBD1. The receptor comes from a person aged 70 to 79 with COVID-19, enrolled during active disease. The sequenced sample was peripheral blood. CDR3 loop: CATSSRGLEQYF. The CDR3, as DNA: TGTGCCACCAGCAGCAGGGGGCTCGAGCAGTACTTC.